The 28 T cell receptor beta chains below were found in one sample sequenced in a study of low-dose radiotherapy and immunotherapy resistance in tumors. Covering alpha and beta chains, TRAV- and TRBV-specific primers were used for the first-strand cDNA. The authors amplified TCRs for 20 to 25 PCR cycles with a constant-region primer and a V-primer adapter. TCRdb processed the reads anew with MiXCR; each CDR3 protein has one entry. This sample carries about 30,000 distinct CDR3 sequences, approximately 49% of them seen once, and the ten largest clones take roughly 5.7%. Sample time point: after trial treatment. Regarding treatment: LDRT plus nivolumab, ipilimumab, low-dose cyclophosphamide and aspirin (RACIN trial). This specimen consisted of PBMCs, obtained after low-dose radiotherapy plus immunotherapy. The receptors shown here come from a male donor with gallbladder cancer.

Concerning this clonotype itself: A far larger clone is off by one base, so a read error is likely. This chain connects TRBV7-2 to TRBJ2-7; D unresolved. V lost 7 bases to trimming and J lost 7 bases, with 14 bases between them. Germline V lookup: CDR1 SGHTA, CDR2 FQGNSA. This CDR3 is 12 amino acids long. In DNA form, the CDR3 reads TGTGCCAGCACCCATCGCGTCAATGAGCAGTACTTC. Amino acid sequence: CASTHRVNEQYF.

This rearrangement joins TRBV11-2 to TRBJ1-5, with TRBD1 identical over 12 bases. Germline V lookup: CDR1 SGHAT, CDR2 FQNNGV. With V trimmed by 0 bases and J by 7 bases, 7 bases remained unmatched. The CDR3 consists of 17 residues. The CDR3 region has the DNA TGTGCCAGCAGCTTAGAGGGACAGGGGGCCGAGATCCAGCCCCAGCATTTT. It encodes CASSLEGQGAEIQPQHF.

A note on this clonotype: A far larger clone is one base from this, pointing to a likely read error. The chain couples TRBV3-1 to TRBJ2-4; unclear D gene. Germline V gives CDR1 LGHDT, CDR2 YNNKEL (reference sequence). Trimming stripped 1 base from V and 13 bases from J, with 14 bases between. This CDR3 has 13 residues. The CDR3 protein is CASSQAIAPAQYF. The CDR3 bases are TGTGCCAGCAGCCAAGCTATTGCGCCCGCGCAGTACTTC.

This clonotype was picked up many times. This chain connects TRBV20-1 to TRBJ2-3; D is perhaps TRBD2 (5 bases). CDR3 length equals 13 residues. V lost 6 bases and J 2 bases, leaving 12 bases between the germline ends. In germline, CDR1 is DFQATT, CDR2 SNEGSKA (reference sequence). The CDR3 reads CSASILVTDTQYF. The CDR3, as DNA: TGCAGTGCCTCGATACTAGTCACAGATACGCAGTATTTT.

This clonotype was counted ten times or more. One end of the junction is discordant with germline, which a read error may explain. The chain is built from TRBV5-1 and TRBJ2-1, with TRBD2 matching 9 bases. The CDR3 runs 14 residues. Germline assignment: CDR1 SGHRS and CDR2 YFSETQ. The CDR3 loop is CASSLGTSYYEQFF. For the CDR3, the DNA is TGCGCCAGCAGCTTAGGGACTAGCTACTATGAGCAGTTCTTC.

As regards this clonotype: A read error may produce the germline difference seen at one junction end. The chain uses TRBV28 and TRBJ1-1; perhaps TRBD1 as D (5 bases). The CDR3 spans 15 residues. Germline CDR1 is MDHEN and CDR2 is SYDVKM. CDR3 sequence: CVSRTPDGGGTEAFF. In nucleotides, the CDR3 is TGTGTCAGCCGGACACCCGACGGGGGGGGCACTGAAGCTTTCTTT. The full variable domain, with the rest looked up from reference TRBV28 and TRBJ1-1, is DVKVTQSSRYLVKRTGEKVFLECVQDMDHENMFWYRQDPGLGLRLIYFSYDVKMKEKGDIPEGYSVSREKKERFSLILESASTNQTSMYLCVSRTPDGGGTEAFFGQGTRLTVV.

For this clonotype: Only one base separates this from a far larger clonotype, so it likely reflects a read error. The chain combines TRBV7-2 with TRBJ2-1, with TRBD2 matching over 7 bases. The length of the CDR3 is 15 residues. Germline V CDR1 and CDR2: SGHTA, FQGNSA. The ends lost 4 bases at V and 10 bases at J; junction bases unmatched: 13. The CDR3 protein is CASSSSLATTYEQFF. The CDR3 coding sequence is TGTGCCAGCAGCTCCTCACTAGCGACTACCTACGAGCAGTTCTTC.

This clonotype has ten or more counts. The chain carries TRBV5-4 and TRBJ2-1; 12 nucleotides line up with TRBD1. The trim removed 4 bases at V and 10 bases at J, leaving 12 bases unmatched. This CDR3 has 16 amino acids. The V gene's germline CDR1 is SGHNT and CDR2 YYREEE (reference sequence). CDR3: CASSGPGQGASGEQFF. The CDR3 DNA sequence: TGTGCCAGCAGCGGACCGGGACAGGGGGCCTCCGGGGAGCAGTTCTTC.

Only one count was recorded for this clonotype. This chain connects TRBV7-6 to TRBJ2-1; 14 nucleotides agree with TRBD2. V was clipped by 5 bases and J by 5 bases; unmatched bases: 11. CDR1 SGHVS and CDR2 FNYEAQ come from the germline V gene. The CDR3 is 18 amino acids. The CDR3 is CASSLGLAGEVADNEQFF. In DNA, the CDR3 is TGTGCCAGCAGCCTGGGACTAGCGGGAGAGGTAGCGGACAATGAGCAGTTCTTC. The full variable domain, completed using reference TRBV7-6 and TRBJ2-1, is GAGVSQSPRYKVTKRGQDVALRCDPISGHVSLYWYRQALGQGPEFLTYFNYEAQQDKSGLPNDRFSAERPEGSISTLTIQRTEQRDSAMYRCASSLGLAGEVADNEQFFGPGTRLTVL.

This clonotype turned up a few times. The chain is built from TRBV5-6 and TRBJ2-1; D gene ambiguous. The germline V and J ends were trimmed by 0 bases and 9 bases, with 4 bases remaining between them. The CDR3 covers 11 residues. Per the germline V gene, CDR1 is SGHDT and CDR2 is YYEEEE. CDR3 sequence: CASSLGPEQFF. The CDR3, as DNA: TGTGCCAGCAGCTTGGGACCTGAGCAGTTCTTC.

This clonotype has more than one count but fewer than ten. CDR3 residues: CASTPSGRVYNEQFF. CDR3 nucleotides: TGTGCCAGCACCCCCTCTGGTCGGGTTTACAATGAGCAGTTCTTC. V usage is TRBV27 and J usage is TRBJ2-1; D is uncertain. Germline CDR1 reads MNHEY; CDR2 reads SMNVEV (reference sequence). The CDR3 loop spans 15 amino acids. V dropped 7 bases and J dropped 4 bases, with 17 bases sitting between them.

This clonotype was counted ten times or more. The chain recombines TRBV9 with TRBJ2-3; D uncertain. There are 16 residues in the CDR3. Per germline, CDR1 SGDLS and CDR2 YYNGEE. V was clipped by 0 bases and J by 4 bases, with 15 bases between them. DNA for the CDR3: TGTGCCAGCAGCGTAGAATTTGGTCTCCCCGCAGATACGCAGTATTTT. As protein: CASSVEFGLPADTQYF.

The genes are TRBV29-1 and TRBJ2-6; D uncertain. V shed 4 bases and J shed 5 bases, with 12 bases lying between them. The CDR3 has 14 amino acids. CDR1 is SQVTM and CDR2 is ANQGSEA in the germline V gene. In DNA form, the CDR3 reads TGCAGCGTTGTTATAGCCCTCAGGGCCAACGTCCTGACTTTC. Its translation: CSVVIALRANVLTF.

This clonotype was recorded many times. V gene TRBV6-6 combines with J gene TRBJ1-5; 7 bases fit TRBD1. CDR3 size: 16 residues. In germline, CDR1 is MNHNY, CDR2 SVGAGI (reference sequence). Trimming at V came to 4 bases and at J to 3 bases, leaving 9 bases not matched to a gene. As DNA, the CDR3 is TGTGCCAGCAGTTCCTTCGGGGGGACAGACAATCAGCCCCAGCATTTT. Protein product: CASSSFGGTDNQPQHF.

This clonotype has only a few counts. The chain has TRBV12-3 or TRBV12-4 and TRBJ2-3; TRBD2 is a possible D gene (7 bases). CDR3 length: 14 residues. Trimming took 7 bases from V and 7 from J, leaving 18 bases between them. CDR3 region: CASTLGGPSHTQYF. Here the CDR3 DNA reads TGTGCCAGCACCTTGGGGGGGCCGTCCCATACGCAGTATTTT.

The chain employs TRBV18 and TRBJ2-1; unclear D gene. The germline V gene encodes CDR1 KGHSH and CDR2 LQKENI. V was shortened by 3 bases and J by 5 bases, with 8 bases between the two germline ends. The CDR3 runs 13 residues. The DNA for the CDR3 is TGTGCCAGCTCACCCACGGTGAACAATGAGCAGTTCTTC. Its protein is CASSPTVNNEQFF.

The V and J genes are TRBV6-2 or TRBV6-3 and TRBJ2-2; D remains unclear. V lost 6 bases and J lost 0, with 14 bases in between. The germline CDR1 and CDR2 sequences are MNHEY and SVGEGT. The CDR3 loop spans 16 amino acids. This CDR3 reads CASSRTTGSNTGELFF. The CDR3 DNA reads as TGTGCCAGCAGCCGAACGACGGGCTCGAACACCGGGGAGCTGTTTTTT.

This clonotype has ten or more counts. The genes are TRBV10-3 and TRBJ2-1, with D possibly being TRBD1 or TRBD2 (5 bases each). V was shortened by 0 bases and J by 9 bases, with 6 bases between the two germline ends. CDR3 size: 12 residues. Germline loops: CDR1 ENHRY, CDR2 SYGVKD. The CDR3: CAISESRGEQFF. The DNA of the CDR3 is TGTGCCATCAGTGAGTCGAGGGGTGAGCAGTTCTTC.

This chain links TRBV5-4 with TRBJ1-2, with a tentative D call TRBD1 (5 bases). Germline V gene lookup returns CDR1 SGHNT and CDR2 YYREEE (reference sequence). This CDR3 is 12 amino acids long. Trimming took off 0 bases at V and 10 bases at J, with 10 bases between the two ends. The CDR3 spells CASSLVQGAYTF. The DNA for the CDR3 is TGTGCCAGCAGCTTGGTCCAGGGCGCCTACACCTTC.

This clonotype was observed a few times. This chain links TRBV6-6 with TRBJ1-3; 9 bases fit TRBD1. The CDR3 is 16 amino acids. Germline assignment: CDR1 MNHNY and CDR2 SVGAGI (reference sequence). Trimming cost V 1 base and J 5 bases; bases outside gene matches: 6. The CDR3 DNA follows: TGTGCCAGCAGTTACTGGGGACAGGGAACAAGAAACACCATATATTTT. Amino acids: CASSYWGQGTRNTIYF.

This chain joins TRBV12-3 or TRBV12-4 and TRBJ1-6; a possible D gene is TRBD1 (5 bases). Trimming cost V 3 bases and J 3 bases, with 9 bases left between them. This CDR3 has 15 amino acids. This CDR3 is CASSFRGDYNSPLHF. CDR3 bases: TGTGCCAGCAGTTTTAGGGGTGACTATAATTCACCCCTCCACTTT.

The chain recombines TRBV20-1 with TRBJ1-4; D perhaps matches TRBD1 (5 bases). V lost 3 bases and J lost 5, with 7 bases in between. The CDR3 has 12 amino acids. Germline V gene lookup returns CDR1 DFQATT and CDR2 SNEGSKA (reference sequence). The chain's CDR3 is CSAREGNEKLFF. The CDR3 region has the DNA TGCAGTGCTAGGGAGGGGAATGAAAAACTGTTTTTT.

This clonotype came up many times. CDR3 nucleotide sequence: TGTGCCAGCTTGGGGACAGGCTACAGCACAGATACGCAGTATTTT. It specifies CASLGTGYSTDTQYF. The rearrangement links TRBV28 to TRBJ2-3, with 8 bases fitting TRBD1. Unmatched junction bases numbered 7, after V lost 8 bases and J lost 0 bases. The CDR3 has 15 amino acids. The germline V gene encodes CDR1 MDHEN and CDR2 SYDVKM. The whole variable domain, remainder taken from reference TRBV28 and TRBJ2-3, is DVKVTQSSRYLVKRTGEKVFLECVQDMDHENMFWYRQDPGLGLRLIYFSYDVKMKEKGDIPEGYSVSREKKERFSLILESASTNQTSMYLCASLGTGYSTDTQYFGPGTRLTVL.

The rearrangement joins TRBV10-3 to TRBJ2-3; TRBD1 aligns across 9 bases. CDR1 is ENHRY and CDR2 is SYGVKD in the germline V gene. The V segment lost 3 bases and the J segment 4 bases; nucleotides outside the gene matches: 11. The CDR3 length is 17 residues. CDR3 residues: CAISETTTGGASDTQYF. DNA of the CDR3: TGTGCCATCAGTGAAACCACAACAGGGGGCGCATCAGATACGCAGTATTTT.

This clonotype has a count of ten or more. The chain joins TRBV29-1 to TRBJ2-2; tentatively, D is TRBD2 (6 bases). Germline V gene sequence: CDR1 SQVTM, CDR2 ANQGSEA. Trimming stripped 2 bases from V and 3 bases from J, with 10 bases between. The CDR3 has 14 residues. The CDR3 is CSVENGGDTGELFF. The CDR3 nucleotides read TGCAGCGTTGAAAACGGCGGGGACACCGGGGAGCTGTTTTTT.

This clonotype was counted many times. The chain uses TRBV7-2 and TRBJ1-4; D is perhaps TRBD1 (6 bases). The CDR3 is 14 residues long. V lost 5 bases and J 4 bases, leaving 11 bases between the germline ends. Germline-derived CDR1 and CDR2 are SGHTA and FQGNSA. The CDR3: CASSPQGYNEKLFF. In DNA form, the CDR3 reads TGTGCCAGCAGCCCACAGGGATATAATGAAAAACTGTTTTTT.

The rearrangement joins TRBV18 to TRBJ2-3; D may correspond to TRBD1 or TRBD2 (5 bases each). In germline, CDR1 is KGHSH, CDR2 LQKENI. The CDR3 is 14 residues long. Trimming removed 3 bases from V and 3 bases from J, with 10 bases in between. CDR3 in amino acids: CASSPAGTTDTQYF. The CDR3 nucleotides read TGTGCCAGCTCACCGGCAGGGACGACAGATACGCAGTATTTT.

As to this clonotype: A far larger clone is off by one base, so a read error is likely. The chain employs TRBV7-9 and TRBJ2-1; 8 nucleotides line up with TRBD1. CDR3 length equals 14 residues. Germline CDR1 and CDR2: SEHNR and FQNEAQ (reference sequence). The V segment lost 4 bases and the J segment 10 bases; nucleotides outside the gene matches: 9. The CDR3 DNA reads TGTGCCAGCAGCTCCGGGACAGGTCCCTACGAGCAGTTCTTC. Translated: CASSSGTGPYEQFF.